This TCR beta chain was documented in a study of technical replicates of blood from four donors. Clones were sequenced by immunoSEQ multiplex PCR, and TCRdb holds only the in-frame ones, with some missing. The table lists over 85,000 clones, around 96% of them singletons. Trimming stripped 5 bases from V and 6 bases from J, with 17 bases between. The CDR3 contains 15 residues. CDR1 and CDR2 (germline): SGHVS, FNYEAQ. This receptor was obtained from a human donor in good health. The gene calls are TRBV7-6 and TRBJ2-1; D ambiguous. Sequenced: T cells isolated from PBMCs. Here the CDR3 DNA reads TGTGCCAGCAGCCCCCCCCCACAAGTCCTCAATGAGCAGTTCTTC. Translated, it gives CASSPPPQVLNEQFF.